The 28 T cell receptor beta chains in this list originate from one sample, sequenced in a study of T cells in women clearing cervical HPV infection. TCRdb keeps only in-frame clones here, not all; method: immunoSEQ multiplex PCR. The table for this sample gives tens of thousands of clones. The sequencing input was blood buffy coat. The source of these receptors is a woman between 18 and 70 years old with a cervical HPV16 infection that either progressed to CIN3+ or cleared (not recorded which).

As concerns this clone: The read gets to within 3 residues of the CDR3 end, and the germline J gene fills in the rest. The rearrangement joins TRBV5-1 to TRBJ1-6; D gene unclear. V dropped 1 base and J dropped 0 bases, with 5 bases sitting between them. Germline V gene data show CDR1 as SGHRS and CDR2 as YFSETQ. This CDR3 has 15 amino acids. The CDR3 is CASSLQGSYNSPLHF. The covered CDR3 bases are TGCGCCAGCAGCTTGCAAGGCTCCTATAATTCACCC. Full variable domain (remainder filled in from reference TRBV5-1 and TRBJ1-6): KAGVTQTPRYLIKTRGQQVTLSCSPISGHRSVSWYQQTPGQGLQFLFEYFSETQRNKGNFPGRFSGRQFSNSRSEMNVSTLELGDSALYLCASSLQGSYNSPLHFGNGTRLTVT.

A remark on this clone: The read falls 3 residues short of the CDR3 end, and the missing part is taken from the germline J gene. This sequence joins TRBV20-1 and TRBJ1-6; D unclear. V was trimmed by 0 bases and J by 8 bases, leaving 5 bases between them. CDR3 length: 12 residues. Per germline, CDR1 DFQATT and CDR2 SNEGSKA (reference sequence). The CDR3 spells CSARETDSPLHF. The covered CDR3 bases are TGCAGTGCTAGAGAAACAGATTCACCC.

A word on this clone: The read ends 3 residues shy of where the CDR3 ends; the end is completed using the germline J gene. The chain employs TRBV20-1 and TRBJ1-1, with 7 bases aligning to TRBD1. Germline trimming cut 1 base from V and 7 bases from J; bases unmatched to any gene: 9. The CDR3 is made up of 14 amino acids. CDR1 DFQATT and CDR2 SNEGSKA come from the germline V gene (reference sequence). The DNA read from the CDR3 is TGCAGTGCTAGAGCCGGGACAGTGGGGGGTGAA. Its protein is CSARAGTVGGE. In full, the CDR3 is CSARAGTVGGEAFF.

About this clone itself: Read coverage stops 3 residues before the CDR3 terminus; the germline J gene supplies the remainder. The chain carries TRBV29-1 and TRBJ2-1; TRBD2 matches at 13 bases. The CDR3 length is 15 residues. Germline V lookup: CDR1 SQVTM, CDR2 ANQGSEA. V lost 5 bases and J lost 2; bases outside the gene matches: 3. CDR3 loop: CSVLGLAGAYNEQFF. CDR3 bases read: TGCAGCGTTCTTGGACTAGCGGGGGCCTACAATGAG.

Partial CDR3 DNA: TGTGCCAGCAGCTTTTGGACTAGAGGCACAGATACG. Encoded protein: CASSFWTRGTDT. The CDR3 in full is CASSFWTRGTDTQYF. This chain connects TRBV7-2 to TRBJ2-3, with TRBD2 matching over 7 bases. The observed sequence ends 3 residues before the CDR3 terminus, with the missing tail filled in from the germline J gene. V lost 3 bases and J lost 1; bases outside the gene matches: 4. There are 15 residues in the CDR3. Germline assignment: CDR1 SGHTA and CDR2 FQGNSA.

A remark on this clone: The CDR3 is cut off 3 residues early in the read; its end comes from the germline J gene. The rearrangement joins TRBV5-1 to TRBJ2-5; tentative D call: TRBD1 (6 bases). CDR3 size: 14 residues. The germline gives CDR1 SGHRS, CDR2 YFSETQ. Deletions cut 1 base from V and 0 bases from J, with 7 bases between. The CDR3 protein is CASSLRQDQETQYF. CDR3 DNA (partial): TGCGCCAGCAGCTTGCGACAGGACCAAGAGACC.

A remark on this clone: The read ends 3 residues shy of where the CDR3 ends; the end is completed using the germline J gene. The chain recombines TRBV9 with TRBJ1-2; the match to TRBD1 covers 7 bases. With 3 bases clipped from V and 4 bases from J, the junction kept 9 bases outside the gene matches. The CDR3 totals 15 residues. Per the germline V gene, CDR1 is SGDLS and CDR2 is YYNGEE. CDR3: CASSATTGALYGYTF. The part of the CDR3 DNA that was read is TGTGCCAGCAGCGCGACAACAGGGGCCCTCTATGGC.

Details on this clone: The read gets to within 3 residues of the CDR3 end, and the germline J gene fills in the rest. V and J are TRBV30 and TRBJ1-6, with D possibly matching TRBD1 (5 bases). The CDR3 contains 15 residues. V lost 1 base to trimming and J lost 10 bases, with 17 bases between them. The germline V gene has CDR1 GTSNPN and CDR2 SVGIG (reference sequence). The sequenced CDR3 bases are TGTGCCTGGAGTGGCGACGCTATCAGGGAATCACCC. Protein sequence: CAWSGDAIRESP. The complete CDR3 protein is CAWSGDAIRESPLHF.

Points on this clone: The read stops 3 residues short of the end of the CDR3; the missing end is completed from the germline J gene. The chain uses TRBV2 and TRBJ2-1, with 7 bases lining up with TRBD1. V was pared by 6 bases and J by 4 bases, with 15 bases of the junction left unmatched. CDR1 is SNHLY, CDR2 FYNNEI, per germline. The CDR3 runs to 17 residues. The CDR3 here is CASSPLRGTDLYNEQFF. The sequenced CDR3 bases are TGTGCCAGCAGCCCTCTCAGGGGGACGGATTTGTACAATGAG.

On this clone itself: The read falls 3 residues short of the CDR3 end, and the missing part is taken from the germline J gene. The chain carries TRBV20-1 and TRBJ2-4, with a tentative D call TRBD2 (6 bases). The germline CDR1 and CDR2 sequences are DFQATT and SNEGSKA (reference sequence). Trimming took off 6 bases at V and 3 bases at J, with 12 bases between the two ends. The CDR3 is 13 amino acids. The CDR3 spells CSARVGGKNIQYF. The CDR3 DNA, read in part, is TGCAGTGCCCGGGTCGGGGGCAAAAACATT.

The part of the CDR3 DNA that was read is TGTGCCAGCAGTGAAGTGCTAGCGGGGGACAAAAACATT. Amino acids: CASSEVLAGDKNI. The full CDR3 protein reads CASSEVLAGDKNIQYF. The V and J genes are TRBV2 and TRBJ2-4; the match to TRBD2 covers 10 bases. The missing CDR3 end, 3 residues past where the read stops, is filled in from the germline J gene. From germline, CDR1 is SNHLY and CDR2 FYNNEI. V was pared by 1 base and J by 3 bases, with 3 bases of the junction left unmatched. The CDR3 covers 16 residues. Combining the CDR3 with reference TRBV2 and TRBJ2-4 gives the whole variable domain EPEVTQTPSHQVTQMGQEVILRCVPISNHLYFYWYRQILGQKVEFLVSFYNNEISEKSEIFDDQFSVERPDGSNFTLKIRSTKLEDSAMYFCASSEVLAGDKNIQYFGAGTRLSVL.

A remark on this clone: From the germline J gene comes the end of the CDR3, since the read stops 3 residues before it. This rearrangement joins TRBV30 to TRBJ1-1; TRBD1 matches 7 bases. This CDR3 is 13 amino acids long. Per germline, CDR1 GTSNPN and CDR2 SVGIG (reference sequence). The junction had 4 bases not matched to a gene; V was cut back by 0 bases and J by 6 bases. The CDR3 region is CAWSVARGAEAFF. Incomplete CDR3 DNA: TGTGCCTGGAGTGTAGCCAGGGGGGCTGAA.

As for this clone: The read gets to within 3 residues of the CDR3 end, and the germline J gene fills in the rest. This sample also contains other DNA sequences that code for the same CDR3. The gene calls are TRBV5-5 and TRBJ2-7, with TRBD1 matching over 7 bases. Unmatched junction bases numbered 6, after V lost 2 bases and J lost 4 bases. This CDR3 has 14 amino acids. Germline V gene lookup returns CDR1 SGHKS and CDR2 YYEKEE (reference sequence). The CDR3 bases that were read are TGTGCCAGCAGCTTAAACAGGGGAAGGTACGAG. Translating it yields CASSLNRGRYE. The entire CDR3 protein reads CASSLNRGRYEQYF.

As to this clone: Read coverage stops 3 residues before the CDR3 terminus; the germline J gene supplies the remainder. The V call is TRBV5-6, the J call TRBJ1-6; 7 positions match TRBD1. Germline-derived CDR1 and CDR2 are SGHDT and YYEEEE. The CDR3 totals 14 residues. The sequenced part of the CDR3 DNA is TGTGCCAGCAGCCTGGGGGGACAGAGTCCGCCC. Translating it yields CASSLGGQSPP. The entire CDR3 protein is CASSLGGQSPPLHF.

Notes on this clone: Coverage ceases 3 residues before the CDR3 finishes, and the germline J gene fills in the end. The chain carries TRBV7-6 and TRBJ2-7; D possibly corresponds to TRBD2 (5 bases). CDR3 length: 15 amino acids. Germline V gene sequence: CDR1 SGHVS, CDR2 FNYEAQ. The V gene lost 4 bases and the J gene lost 0 bases, with 13 bases spanning the gap. The part of the CDR3 DNA that was read is TGTGCCAGCAGCTCAGTAGGACTGAGCTCCTACGAG. Translating gives CASSSVGLSSYE. The CDR3 in its entirety is CASSSVGLSSYEQYF.

In the case of this clone: The CDR3 end is not reached by the read, which stops 3 residues before it; the germline J gene fills it in. The rearrangement joins TRBV7-3 to TRBJ2-1; 13 nucleotides align to TRBD2. There are 15 residues in the CDR3. Per germline, CDR1 SGHTA and CDR2 FQGTGA. After removal of 5 bases from V and 6 bases from J, the junction contained 4 bases not matched to a gene. Here the CDR3 reads CASSPTSGRGNEQFF. The part of the CDR3 DNA that was read is TGTGCCAGCAGCCCAACTAGCGGGAGGGGCAATGAG.

CDR3 DNA, as far as it was read: TGTGCCAGCAGTGAAAGGGGCAAGACC. Amino acid sequence: CASSERGKT. The full CDR3 is CASSERGKTQYF. J is TRBJ2-5 and V is TRBV2; D is possibly TRBD1 (5 bases). The read halts 3 residues ahead of the CDR3 end, with the missing end drawn from the germline J gene. V shed 2 bases and J shed 6 bases, with 7 bases lying between them. CDR1 SNHLY and CDR2 FYNNEI come from the germline V gene. CDR3 length: 12 residues.

As to this clone: The DNA ends 3 residues before the CDR3 does, and the rest of the CDR3 is filled in from the germline J gene. The rearrangement uses TRBV6-2 or TRBV6-3 and TRBJ2-3, with 7 bases fitting TRBD2. V trimming: 6 bases; J trimming: 8 bases; junction bases outside the gene matches: 11. The germline CDR1 and CDR2 sequences are MNHEY and SVGEGT. CDR3 size: 14 residues. Partial CDR3 DNA: TGTGCCAGCAGCCGTACTAGCCCGGGAGGTACG. Translating gives CASSRTSPGGT. The whole CDR3 protein is CASSRTSPGGTQYF.

Incomplete CDR3 DNA: TGTGCCAGTAGTAAGCCAAGCGGGAGTAGAACAGATACG. This codes for CASSKPSGSRTDT. In full, the CDR3 is CASSKPSGSRTDTQYF. The V call is TRBV19, the J call TRBJ2-3; 8 bases align to TRBD2. The read terminates 3 residues ahead of where the CDR3 ends, so the germline J gene completes it. Per the germline V gene, CDR1 is LNHDA and CDR2 is SQIVND (reference sequence). With V trimmed by 4 bases and J by 3 bases, 9 bases remained unmatched. CDR3 size: 16 residues.

A note on this clone: The missing CDR3 end, 3 residues past where the read stops, is filled in from the germline J gene. The V call is TRBV6-2 or TRBV6-3, the J call TRBJ2-7; D call uncertain. Trimming shortened V by 7 bases and J by 2 bases, and 6 bases separated the two germline ends. Germline lookup yields CDR1 MNHEY and CDR2 SVGEGT. CDR3 size: 11 residues. Here the CDR3 reads CASKSTYEQYF. The sequenced part of the CDR3 DNA is TGTGCCAGCAAGTCTACCTACGAG.

As to this clone: The read gets to within 3 residues of the CDR3 end, and the germline J gene fills in the rest. The chain combines TRBV4-1 with TRBJ2-3; 9 bases match TRBD1. Looked up from germline, CDR1 is MGHRA and CDR2 is YSYEKL. V lost 4 bases and J lost 4; bases outside the gene matches: 6. The CDR3 has 15 residues. CDR3 residues: CASSLRTGAADTQYF. CDR3 DNA, as far as it was read: TGCGCCAGCAGCCTTAGGACAGGGGCTGCAGATACG.

In the case of this clone: The read stops 3 residues short of the end of the CDR3; the missing end is completed from the germline J gene. This chain joins TRBV6-1 and TRBJ1-1, with TRBD1 as a possible D gene (5 bases). The germline V gene encodes CDR1 MNHNS and CDR2 SASEGT. The CDR3 runs to 12 residues. Partial CDR3 DNA: TGTGCCAGCAGTGAATCGACAGTGCTA. It is translated as CASSESTVL. The whole CDR3 sequence is CASSESTVLAFF.

As regards this clone: Sequencing ends 3 residues short of the CDR3 end; the germline J gene provides the rest. The chain couples TRBV11-2 to TRBJ1-6; 7 nucleotides match TRBD1. CDR3 length: 15 residues. V trimming: 0 bases; J trimming: 7 bases; junction bases outside the gene matches: 3. The V gene's germline CDR1 is SGHAT and CDR2 FQNNGV. Partial CDR3 DNA: TGTGCCAGCAGCTTAGAAGGGGGCGCGAATTCACCC. Translation gives CASSLEGGANSP. The CDR3, in full, reads CASSLEGGANSPLHF.

With regard to this clone: Read coverage stops 3 residues before the CDR3 terminus; the germline J gene supplies the remainder. The V and J genes are TRBV5-1 and TRBJ2-2; TRBD1 might be the D (5 bases). Germline values: CDR1 SGHRS, CDR2 YFSETQ. The CDR3 has 16 amino acids. The V and J ends lost 2 bases and 1 base respectively, with 12 bases between them. The CDR3 DNA, read in part, is TGCGCCAGCAGCTTAGATGTCCAGGGGAACACCGGGGAG. It translates to CASSLDVQGNTGE. The full CDR3 protein is CASSLDVQGNTGELFF.

With respect to this clone: The CDR3 end falls 3 residues outside the read, so it is completed with the germline J gene. V gene TRBV6-2 or TRBV6-3 combines with J gene TRBJ2-2; 10 positions agree with TRBD1. V was pared by 2 bases and J by 6 bases, with 3 bases of the junction left unmatched. This CDR3 contains 15 residues. Germline values: CDR1 MNHEY, CDR2 SVGEGT. CDR3 in amino acids: CASSYGQGEAGELFF. CDR3 DNA, as far as it was read: TGTGCCAGCAGTTACGGACAGGGGGAAGCCGGGGAG.

Comments on this clone: The read is 3 residues too short to cover the CDR3 end, so that end is filled in from the germline J gene. The chain is built from TRBV5-1 and TRBJ1-2, with 10 bases lining up with TRBD1. Germline V gives CDR1 SGHRS, CDR2 YFSETQ. The CDR3 is 14 amino acids. The CDR3 bases that were read are TGCGCCAGCAGCTCAATCTCGGGACAGGGGGGC. It translates to CASSSISGQGG. The whole CDR3 protein reads CASSSISGQGGYTF.

On this clone: Read sequence stops 3 residues before the CDR3 end, and the germline J gene provides the missing end. This chain connects TRBV19 to TRBJ2-3, with 10 bases matching TRBD2. The CDR3 contains 18 residues. Germline V gene lookup returns CDR1 LNHDA and CDR2 SQIVND (reference sequence). The V and J ends lost 3 bases and 0 bases, in that order; junction bases with no gene match: 9. CDR3 residues: CASSIGLLAGRSTDTQYF. Partial CDR3 DNA: TGTGCCAGTAGTATTGGGTTACTAGCGGGGCGAAGCACAGATACG.

Points on this clone: The read gets to within 3 residues of the CDR3 end, and the germline J gene fills in the rest. This rearrangement joins TRBV30 to TRBJ1-5; possible D gene TRBD1, 5 bases. The germline V and J ends were trimmed by 2 bases and 4 bases, with 12 bases remaining between them. CDR1 and CDR2 from the germline V gene are GTSNPN and SVGIG (reference sequence). This CDR3 has 14 amino acids. The CDR3 loop is CAWSFGGANQPQHF. The covered CDR3 bases are TGTGCCTGGAGTTTTGGCGGGGCGAATCAGCCC.